The 13 T cell receptor beta chains below come from one sample, sequenced in a study of T cells in Graves' hyperthyroidism and ophthalmopathy. Authors of the study amplified TCR beta CDR3 regions from RNA transcripts. With the HTBI primer set, the TCR CDR3 went through a first round of RT-PCR. TCRdb independently ran MiXCR on the multiplex PCR reads; one entry per CDR3 protein. The sample contains hundreds of thousands of distinct CDR3 sequences, about a sixth of which appear only once. Sequencing was carried out using blood. Every receptor here comes from a man aged 40-50 years with Graves' hyperthyroidism.

This clonotype was observed many times. This rearrangement joins TRBV7-9 to TRBJ1-4, with TRBD1 identical over 7 bases. Losses at the gene ends were 4 bases for V and 7 bases for J; bases not matched to a gene: 9. The CDR3 runs to 15 residues. Germline V lookup: CDR1 SEHNR, CDR2 FQNEAQ (reference sequence). CDR3 bases: TGTGCCAGCAGCTCCCACAGGGGTGCACTTGAAAAACTGTTTTTT. Translating it yields CASSSHRGALEKLFF.

This clonotype has ten or more counts. This rearrangement joins TRBV7-9 to TRBJ1-5, with no clear D. Germline V gives CDR1 SEHNR, CDR2 FQNEAQ (reference sequence). V was clipped by 0 bases and J by 7 bases, with 10 bases between them. There are 14 residues in the CDR3. Here the CDR3 reads CASSLAESGQPQHF. The CDR3 DNA reads as TGTGCCAGCAGCTTAGCGGAGTCGGGCCAGCCCCAGCATTTT.

This clonotype was observed at least ten times. The V and J genes are TRBV7-2 and TRBJ1-1; D is perhaps TRBD1 (6 bases). V was pared by 8 bases and J by 5 bases, with 21 bases between. Germline V gene lookup returns CDR1 SGHTA and CDR2 FQGNSA. This CDR3 contains 15 residues. In DNA, the CDR3 is TGTGCCAGCTTACCCGGGGGGCGAACTAGGACTGAAGCTTTCTTT. It codes for CASLPGGRTRTEAFF.

The chain employs TRBV11-3 and TRBJ2-2; D remains ambiguous. Per germline, CDR1 SGHNT and CDR2 YENEEA. V lost 1 base and J lost 4, with 4 bases in between. The CDR3 contains 13 residues. For the CDR3, the DNA is TGTGCCAGCAGCTTAGTGGTCACCGGGGAGCTGTTTTTT. This gives the protein CASSLVVTGELFF.

This clonotype came up a few times. The genes are TRBV15 and TRBJ1-6, with D unresolved. The V gene's germline CDR1 is LNHNV and CDR2 YYDKDF (reference sequence). This CDR3 is 12 amino acids long. V shed 0 bases and J shed 13 bases, with 7 bases lying between them. CDR3 in DNA: TGTGCCACCAGCAGAGATCTTGGGCCCCTCCACTTT. This gives the protein CATSRDLGPLHF.

This clonotype was recorded many times. V usage is TRBV20-1 and J usage is TRBJ2-1, with D possibly being TRBD2 (5 bases). Germline lookup yields CDR1 DFQATT and CDR2 SNEGSKA (reference sequence). V lost 2 bases and J lost 6, with 11 bases in between. This CDR3 is 13 amino acids long. The DNA of the CDR3 is TGCAGTGCTAGAAAGGCTAGCATCAATGAGCAGTTCTTC. Translating gives CSARKASINEQFF.

This clonotype was detected many times. CDR3 sequence: CATSDIPGGQFF. CDR3 nucleotides: TGTGCCACCAGTGATATACCAGGGGGGCAGTTCTTC. V is TRBV24-1 and J is TRBJ2-1, with 7 bases that match TRBD1. The germline CDR1 and CDR2 sequences are KGHDR and SFDVKD. The V and J ends lost 3 bases and 12 bases, in that order; junction bases with no gene match: 4. This CDR3 region has 12 residues.

This clonotype was seen a handful of times. This chain links TRBV4-1 with TRBJ2-2, with 8 bases fitting TRBD1. Germline loops: CDR1 MGHRA, CDR2 YSYEKL. CDR3 length: 15 amino acids. With 4 bases clipped from V and 3 bases from J, the junction kept 4 bases outside the gene matches. CDR3 sequence reads: CASSPWTGYTGELFF. The CDR3 nucleotides read TGCGCCAGCAGCCCCTGGACAGGGTACACCGGGGAGCTGTTTTTT.

This clonotype was seen a few times. V gene TRBV5-4 combines with J gene TRBJ1-5; D is possibly TRBD1 (5 bases). Germline V gives CDR1 SGHNT, CDR2 YYREEE (reference sequence). The V and J ends lost 3 bases and 5 bases respectively, with 15 bases between them. This CDR3 is built from 15 residues. CDR3 sequence (DNA): TGTGCCAGCAGCTGGGGCGGGATGGATGATCAGCCCCAGCATTTT. Translated, it gives CASSWGGMDDQPQHF.

This clonotype has at least ten counts. The chain is built from TRBV7-6 and TRBJ2-1, with a tentative D call TRBD2 (6 bases). The V end was cut by 4 bases, the J end by 8 bases, with 18 bases between. Germline CDR1 reads SGHVS; CDR2 reads FNYEAQ. The CDR3 extends over 15 amino acids. DNA of the CDR3: TGTGCCAGCAGCTCCGGGGGAAATTCTAACGATGAGCAGTTCTTC. Translated, it gives CASSSGGNSNDEQFF.

This clonotype was counted many times. This rearrangement joins TRBV2 to TRBJ1-2; TRBD1 matches at 9 bases. V shed 10 bases and J 2 bases; nucleotides not matched to a gene: 5. The CDR3 is made up of 13 amino acids. CDR1 and CDR2 (germline): SNHLY, FYNNEI. The CDR3 sequence is CANYRGPNYGYTF. DNA of the CDR3: TGTGCCAACTACAGGGGGCCAAACTATGGCTACACCTTC.

This clonotype was picked up many times. The chain employs TRBV3-1 and TRBJ2-1; D possibly matches TRBD1 or TRBD2 (6 bases each). Trimming pared 10 bases from V and 9 bases from J, leaving 19 bases between. The germline V gene encodes CDR1 LGHDT and CDR2 YNNKEL (reference sequence). This CDR3 region has 13 residues. The CDR3 nucleotides are TGTGCCACCACATTGGGGGGCAGGGGTGAGCAGTTCTTC. It is translated as CATTLGGRGEQFF.

This clonotype was picked up a small number of times. The genes are TRBV27 and TRBJ2-3; 8 positions match TRBD2. The CDR3 is 15 residues long. In germline, CDR1 is MNHEY, CDR2 SMNVEV (reference sequence). V lost 6 bases to trimming and J lost 1 base; unmatched junction nucleotides: 6. CDR3 loop: CASRAGGAGTDTQYF. CDR3 in DNA: TGTGCCAGCAGGGCGGGGGGCGCAGGCACAGATACGCAGTATTTT.